The T cell receptor beta chain under discussion was sequenced for a study of CD8 T cells in Susac syndrome. This clonotype was seen a single time. Random hexamers served to reverse transcribe roughly 0.5 to 1 ug RNA. An immunoSEQ multiplex PCR generated amplified TCR beta CDR3 products spanning 54 Vbeta and 13 Jbeta. A single record per CDR3 protein comes from TCRdb applying MiXCR to the immunoSEQ multiplex PCR reads. Of about 120,000 distinct CDR3 sequences detected, around 94% appear once; the ten largest clones hold about 0.098%. The CD8+ and CD4+ T cells were isolated magnetically using a negative isolation approach, whereas the TEMRA cells were enriched by FACS. Per germline, CDR1 MGHRA and CDR2 YSYEKL. This CDR3 is built from 16 residues. V lost 0 bases and J lost 1, with 12 bases in between.

The V and J genes are TRBV4-1 and TRBJ1-1; D gene uncertain. The sequenced material came from CD4+ T cells from PBMCs. This receptor was identified in a human donor in good health. Here the CDR3 DNA reads TGCGCCAGCAGCCAAGATCCGAGCCTGAGGAACACTGAAGCTTTCTTT. Translated: CASSQDPSLRNTEAFF.